The clone carrying this TCR beta chain appeared many times. The antigen is not known. This entry is derived from a study of T cells in Graves' hyperthyroidism and ophthalmopathy. Study-wide background: Prior to any treatment, at the point of initial diagnosis, peripheral blood was collected.

Study-level points and caveats: Ophthalmopathy, as predicted by the model, came a median about seven months after the prediction.

Ophthalmopathy patients had moderate-to-severe active disease, CAS ≥3, NOSPECS ≥4, and disease duration under 3 months. PBMCs stemmed from under 11 ml fresh peripheral blood. Germline V gene lookup returns CDR1 SNHLY and CDR2 FYNNEI. The junction had 6 bases not matched to a gene; V was cut back by 2 bases and J by 4 bases. The CDR3 consists of 16 residues. Amplification targeted TCR beta CDR3 regions from RNA transcripts. The HTBI primer set was used in a first-round RT-PCR of the TCR CDR3. TCRdb re-called the multiplex PCR reads with MiXCR, one entry per CDR3 protein. The sample has about 380,000 distinct CDR3 sequences, approximately 17% seen once.

The source of this sequence is a man aged 18 to 30 with Graves' ophthalmopathy. Sequencing was performed on blood. The chain combines TRBV2 with TRBJ1-3; 9 bases map to TRBD1. Here the CDR3 reads CASSEWTGAYGNTIYF. The CDR3 region has the DNA TGTGCCAGCAGTGAATGGACAGGGGCGTACGGAAACACCATATATTTT.